Presented here are 5 T cell receptor beta chains from one specimen sequenced in a study of OX40 agonist ivuxolimab in advanced cancers. TCRdb's table, derived via immunoSEQ multiplex PCR, lists solely in-frame clones and lacks some. The top ten clones hold around half of a sample with 47,000 or so clones, 70% to 90% of them seen once. The sample in question was CD4+ or CD8+ T cells sorted from blood, obtained in a trial of the OX40 agonist ivuxolimab. The receptors were sampled from an adult with an advanced solid tumor such as melanoma, head and neck, liver or kidney cancer.

This rearrangement joins TRBV13 to TRBJ2-7; 8 nucleotides align to TRBD1. There are 13 residues in the CDR3. Germline CDR1 PRHDT, CDR2 FYEKMQ (reference sequence). The trim removed 4 bases at V and 3 bases at J, leaving 2 bases unmatched. CDR3: CASSSGTGYEQYF. The CDR3 DNA reads as TGTGCCAGCAGCTCCGGGACAGGCTACGAGCAGTACTTC.

The chain uses TRBV7-9 and TRBJ1-1; 9 bases align to TRBD1. This CDR3 contains 18 residues. V was pared by 5 bases and J by 4 bases, with 17 bases of the junction left unmatched. Germline V lookup: CDR1 SEHNR, CDR2 FQNEAQ (reference sequence). CDR3 coding DNA: TGTGCCAGCAGCGCGAGGGTCCGGGACAGGGAAATTAGCACTGAAGCTTTCTTT. Protein sequence: CASSARVRDREISTEAFF.

The CDR3 spells CASSRYSYEQYF. CDR3 bases: TGTGCCAGCAGCCGGTACTCCTACGAGCAGTACTTC. The V gene is TRBV5-5, the J gene TRBJ2-7; D is unresolved. Trimming removed 4 bases at V and 0 bases at J, with 5 bases between. The germline V gene encodes CDR1 SGHKS and CDR2 YYEKEE (reference sequence). The CDR3 has 12 residues.

The chain employs TRBV7-9 and TRBJ1-2; maybe TRBD1 (6 bases). The germline V gene has CDR1 SEHNR and CDR2 FQNEAQ (reference sequence). V was clipped by 8 bases and J by 8 bases, with 18 bases between them. The CDR3 consists of 13 residues. CDR3 region: CASARGGAQGYTF. In DNA, the CDR3 is TGTGCCAGCGCCCGAGGGGGGGCGCAGGGCTACACCTTC. The full variable domain, completed using reference TRBV7-9 and TRBJ1-2, is DTGVSQNPRHKITKRGQNVTFRCDPISEHNRLYWYRQTLGQGPEFLTYFQNEAQLEKSRLLSDRFSAERPKGSFSTLEIQRTEQGDSAMYLCASARGGAQGYTFGSGTRLTVV.

The chain links TRBV28 to TRBJ1-4; D is unresolved. From germline, CDR1 is MDHEN and CDR2 SYDVKM. V lost 6 bases to trimming and J lost 0 bases, with 5 bases between them. The CDR3 has 13 amino acids. CDR3: CASRRTTNEKLFF. The CDR3 region has the DNA TGTGCCAGCAGGCGAACAACTAATGAAAAACTGTTTTTT.